These 5 T cell receptor beta chains were sequenced from one sample in a study of blood T cell repertoires in COVID-19. Sequenced by immunoSEQ multiplex PCR; TCRdb stores in-frame clones only, minus some. The profile shows about 47,000 clones, about 87% of them singletons. Sample: peripheral blood. These receptors originate from a man in his 60s with active COVID-19.

CDR3 protein: CASSHSGGSNEKLFF. The CDR3, as DNA: TGTGCCAGCTCACATTCAGGGGGTTCTAATGAAAAACTGTTTTTT. The chain recombines TRBV18 with TRBJ1-4; 7 bases fit TRBD1. V dropped 4 bases and J dropped 3; count of bases not matched to a gene: 5. From germline, CDR1 is KGHSH and CDR2 LQKENI. The CDR3 runs 15 residues.

The chain links TRBV27 to TRBJ1-6; tentatively, D is TRBD1 (6 bases). Between the trimmed V and J ends, which lost 8 bases and 0 bases, there was a span of 17 bases. The CDR3 sequence is 17 residues long. In germline, CDR1 is MNHEY, CDR2 SMNVEV (reference sequence). The CDR3 sequence is CASLRRGTDSYNSPLHF. The DNA of the CDR3 is TGTGCCAGCCTTCGAAGGGGGACGGACTCCTATAATTCACCCCTCCACTTT.

The chain recombines TRBV13 with TRBJ2-3, with 15 positions matching TRBD2. The V segment lost 3 bases and the J segment 2 bases; nucleotides outside the gene matches: 3. This CDR3 region has 17 residues. CDR1 PRHDT and CDR2 FYEKMQ come from the germline V gene (reference sequence). The CDR3 DNA reads as TGTGCCAGCAGCTTGGGGACTAGCGGGGGGTACACAGATACGCAGTATTTT. This codes for CASSLGTSGGYTDTQYF.

Points on this clone: Distinct nucleotide sequences in the sample also encode this CDR3. The chain carries TRBV9 and TRBJ1-3; 11 nucleotides line up with TRBD1. The CDR3 extends over 17 amino acids. The germline gives CDR1 SGDLS, CDR2 YYNGEE. Losses at the gene ends were 0 bases for V and 0 bases for J; bases not matched to a gene: 2. The CDR3 region has the DNA TGTGCCAGCAGCGTAGGGACAGGGGGCAACTCTGGAAACACCATATATTTT. This codes for CASSVGTGGNSGNTIYF.

J is TRBJ1-4 and V is TRBV3-1 (or the pseudogene TRBV3-2); D not certain. V was cut by 0 bases and J by 3 bases, with 11 bases left in between. CDR1 LGHDT and CDR2 YNNKEL come from the germline V gene (reference sequence). The CDR3 is 16 residues long. CDR3 in amino acids: CASSQETRVSNEKLFF. CDR3 bases: TGTGCCAGCAGCCAAGAAACGAGGGTGTCTAATGAAAAACTGTTTTTT.